The 32 T cell receptor beta chains in this list originate from one sample, sequenced in a study of T cell responses to AZD1222 COVID-19 vaccine listed by TCRdb under 2021. The library was made by the immunoSEQ multiplex PCR assay. Sourced from immuneACCESS, this table was stored by TCRdb with only in-frame sequences that have V and J called. A share of the clones is absent; for the studies checked, an unresolved V gene accounts for under half, and the remainder has no known explanation. This sample is represented by nearly 95,000 clones; roughly 90% of them were singletons. The top ten clones comprise roughly 9.1% of the sample. Per the publication, the time point label means: baseline before first vaccination. The input for sequencing was peripheral blood, taken on day 0 of AZD1222 vaccination. Every receptor here comes from an adult in good health.

V and J are TRBV18 and TRBJ1-3; 9 bases are a match to TRBD1. This CDR3 spans 15 amino acids. V lost 3 bases to trimming and J lost 7 bases; unmatched junction nucleotides: 7. The germline gives CDR1 KGHSH, CDR2 LQKENI. CDR3 protein: CASSPRTGDGNTIYF. Written as DNA, the CDR3 is TGTGCCAGCTCACCCCGGACAGGGGATGGCAACACCATATATTTT.

V gene TRBV10-3 combines with J gene TRBJ2-5; D possibly corresponds to TRBD1 (6 bases). Trimming pared 3 bases from V and 2 bases from J, leaving 13 bases between. The CDR3 is 15 amino acids. CDR1 and CDR2 from the germline V gene are ENHRY and SYGVKD. CDR3 residues: CAISDEGRGQETQYF. CDR3 DNA sequence: TGTGCCATCAGTGATGAGGGTAGGGGGCAAGAGACCCAGTACTTC.

The chain uses TRBV7-2 and TRBJ2-3, with TRBD2 identical over 8 bases. The length of the CDR3 is 18 residues. The junction had 17 bases not matched to a gene; V was cut back by 8 bases and J by 1 base. Germline V gene lookup returns CDR1 SGHTA and CDR2 FQGNSA. In DNA form, the CDR3 reads TGTGCCAGCCCGGGGGGGCCGGATCCGCATTTAGGCACAGATACGCAGTATTTT. This gives the protein CASPGGPDPHLGTDTQYF.

This clone has only a few counts. V usage is TRBV5-4 and J usage is TRBJ2-7, with D possibly being TRBD1 (7 bases). Trimming removed 7 bases at V and 2 bases at J, with 13 bases between. The CDR3 extends over 13 amino acids. CDR1 is SGHNT, CDR2 YYREEE, per germline (reference sequence). The DNA for the CDR3 is TGTGCCAGCTCCCAGGGGGGCCCCTACGAGCAGTACTTC. Translated, it gives CASSQGGPYEQYF. The full variable domain, its missing parts supplied by reference TRBV5-4 and TRBJ2-7, is ETGVTQSPTHLIKTRGQQVTLRCSSQSGHNTVSWYQQALGQGPQFIFQYYREEENGRGNFPPRFSGLQFPNYSSELNVNALELDDSALYLCASSQGGPYEQYFGPGTRLTVT.

The rearrangement joins TRBV6-5 to TRBJ1-2; D not certain. This CDR3 spans 13 amino acids. With 6 bases removed from V and 3 bases from J, the gap between germline ends came to 11 bases. Per germline, CDR1 MNHEY and CDR2 SVGAGI. The CDR3 region has the DNA TGTGCCAGCAGCCTCGCCCCAGACTATGGCTACACCTTC. This codes for CASSLAPDYGYTF.

This clone was observed a single time. The chain carries TRBV4-3 and TRBJ1-5; D remains unclear. The CDR3 covers 16 residues. Trimming took off 0 bases at V and 0 bases at J, with 9 bases between the two ends. The V gene's germline CDR1 is LGHNA and CDR2 YSLEER. CDR3 nucleotide sequence: TGCGCCAGCAGCCAAGATCTGGCGGGTAGCAATCAGCCCCAGCATTTT. This codes for CASSQDLAGSNQPQHF.

The chain employs TRBV7-2 and TRBJ1-2, with 8 bases lining up with TRBD1. The germline CDR1 and CDR2 sequences are SGHTA and FQGNSA. After removal of 5 bases from V and 4 bases from J, the junction contained 3 bases not matched to a gene. There are 13 residues in the CDR3. This CDR3 is CASSEDRAYGYTF. The CDR3 coding sequence is TGTGCCAGCAGCGAGGACAGGGCCTATGGCTACACCTTC.

V and J are TRBV27 and TRBJ1-2; D not resolved. In germline, CDR1 is MNHEY, CDR2 SMNVEV (reference sequence). Trimming left V 5 bases short and J 5 bases short, with 21 bases between. This CDR3 is 16 amino acids long. This CDR3 is CASSPQLQVATYGYTF. The CDR3, as DNA: TGTGCCAGCAGTCCCCAGCTGCAGGTGGCTACATATGGCTACACCTTC.

The rearrangement uses TRBV9 and TRBJ2-2, with D perhaps TRBD1 (5 bases). The CDR3 has 15 amino acids. Trimming removed 2 bases at V and 8 bases at J, with 16 bases between. Germline CDR1 is SGDLS and CDR2 is YYNGEE. The CDR3 spells CASSVQTAPGGELFF. The CDR3 DNA sequence: TGTGCCAGCAGCGTTCAGACAGCACCAGGGGGGGAGCTGTTTTTT.

The chain combines TRBV6-2 or TRBV6-3 with TRBJ1-2, with TRBD1 matching 9 bases. The ends lost 6 bases at V and 4 bases at J; junction bases unmatched: 15. CDR3 length: 17 residues. CDR1 MNHEY and CDR2 SVGEGT come from the germline V gene. The CDR3 DNA reads TGTGCCAGCAGCGACGTCGGGCCGACAGGGGGAAGCTATGGCTACACCTTC. The encoded protein is CASSDVGPTGGSYGYTF.

The chain carries TRBV5-1 and TRBJ2-2; D not certain. From germline, CDR1 is SGHRS and CDR2 YFSETQ. V lost 4 bases and J 1 base, leaving 11 bases between the germline ends. The CDR3 is made up of 15 amino acids. The CDR3 spells CASSPDGGNTGELFF. CDR3 sequence (DNA): TGCGCCAGCAGCCCGGACGGTGGGAACACCGGGGAGCTGTTTTTT.

The J gene is TRBJ2-1, the V gene TRBV7-2, with 7 nucleotides matching TRBD1. Germline CDR1 SGHTA, CDR2 FQGNSA. The CDR3 runs 14 residues. J lost 8 bases, V lost 5 bases, and 9 bases had no gene match. In DNA form, the CDR3 reads TGTGCCAGCAGCCTCGACAGGGCGTTGGATGAGCAGTTCTTC. It codes for CASSLDRALDEQFF.

J is TRBJ2-1 and V is TRBV24-1; TRBD1 agrees at 8 bases. The ends lost 10 bases at V and 8 bases at J; junction bases unmatched: 9. There are 13 residues in the CDR3. CDR1 and CDR2 from the germline V gene are KGHDR and SFDVKD. CDR3 DNA sequence: TGTGCCACTCGACGGACAGGGAACGATGAGCAGTTCTTC. Translation: CATRRTGNDEQFF.

V usage is TRBV3-1 (or the pseudogene TRBV3-2) and J usage is TRBJ1-6; D gene uncertain. This CDR3 is built from 15 residues. Germline CDR1 LGHDT, CDR2 YNNKEL (reference sequence). Trimming removed 2 bases at V and 7 bases at J, with 12 bases between. CDR3 in amino acids: CASSQSRSVNSPLHF. The CDR3 coding sequence is TGTGCCAGCAGCCAATCACGATCCGTAAATTCACCCCTCCACTTT.

This clone was found a few times. The chain employs TRBV18 and TRBJ1-1, with a tentative D call TRBD1 (6 bases). Trimming shortened V by 5 bases and J by 5 bases, and 15 bases separated the two germline ends. The CDR3 contains 14 residues. The V gene's germline CDR1 is KGHSH and CDR2 LQKENI. The CDR3 sequence: CASSSHRDGTEAFF. The CDR3 nucleotides read TGTGCCAGCTCATCGCACAGGGATGGGACTGAAGCTTTCTTT.

This clone appeared once. The chain is built from TRBV4-1 and TRBJ2-2; 12 nucleotides agree with TRBD2. The CDR3 has 17 amino acids. CDR1 and CDR2 (germline): MGHRA, YSYEKL. Germline trimming cut 3 bases from V and 0 bases from J; bases unmatched to any gene: 2. The CDR3: CASSQTSGGPNTGELFF. The CDR3 DNA is TGCGCCAGCAGCCAGACTAGCGGGGGCCCGAACACCGGGGAGCTGTTTTTT.

The chain joins TRBV29-1 to TRBJ2-3, with D maybe TRBD2 (6 bases). Trimming shortened V by 6 bases and J by 5 bases, and 18 bases separated the two germline ends. Germline CDR1 SQVTM, CDR2 ANQGSEA. The CDR3 spans 14 residues. The CDR3 protein is CSVGTASRGDTQYF. CDR3 DNA sequence: TGCAGCGTCGGGACTGCATCCCGGGGAGATACGCAGTATTTT.

This chain uses TRBV7-3 with TRBJ2-2, with a weak D call TRBD1 (6 bases). The CDR3 covers 18 residues. CDR1 is SGHTA, CDR2 FQGTGA, per germline. Trimming shortened V by 1 base and J by 5 bases, and 20 bases separated the two germline ends. For the CDR3, the DNA is TGTGCCAGCAGCTTAAAGGGGAGAACCGGGACACCGACCGGGGAGCTGTTTTTT. This translates into CASSLKGRTGTPTGELFF.

The chain joins TRBV18 to TRBJ2-5; 8 positions match TRBD1. The CDR3 has 14 residues. The V gene's germline CDR1 is KGHSH and CDR2 LQKENI. Germline trimming cut 4 bases from V and 4 bases from J; bases unmatched to any gene: 5. This chain's CDR3 is CASSLDRGGETQYF. The CDR3 nucleotides read TGTGCCAGCTCACTCGACAGGGGTGGAGAGACCCAGTACTTC.

This clone appeared a few times. The junction departs from the called germline gene at one end, perhaps through a read error. This chain links TRBV7-7 with TRBJ2-2; D unresolved. The CDR3 is 14 amino acids. The germline CDR1 and CDR2 sequences are SSHAT and FNYEAQ (reference sequence). CDR3 protein: CASSIQSNTGELFF. CDR3 bases: TGTGCTAGCAGCATACAATCGAACACCGGGGAGCTGTTTTTT.

This chain joins TRBV12-3 or TRBV12-4 and TRBJ1-2, with 7 bases lining up with TRBD1. This CDR3 has 13 residues. Trimming at V came to 5 bases and at J to 4 bases, leaving 4 bases not matched to a gene. The CDR3 nucleotides read TGTGCCAGCAGTGTACAGGGGAGCTATGGCTACACCTTC. Translated, it gives CASSVQGSYGYTF.

This clone was seen once. The chain employs TRBV19 and TRBJ1-2, with unresolved D. Trimming took off 5 bases at V and 4 bases at J, with 11 bases between the two ends. The CDR3 is 13 residues long. The germline V gene has CDR1 LNHDA and CDR2 SQIVND (reference sequence). CDR3 amino acids: CASSPNAFYGYTF. The CDR3 DNA is TGTGCCAGTAGTCCCAACGCCTTCTATGGCTACACCTTC. The variable domain in full, with the rest retrieved from reference TRBV19 and TRBJ1-2, is DGGITQSPKYLFRKEGQNVTLSCEQNLNHDAMYWYRQDPGQGLRLIYYSQIVNDFQKGDIAEGYSVSREKKESFPLTVTSAQKNPTAFYLCASSPNAFYGYTFGSGTRLTVV.

The chain carries TRBV7-2 and TRBJ2-7; maybe TRBD2 (6 bases). Trimming pared 4 bases from V and 6 bases from J, leaving 13 bases between. Germline V gives CDR1 SGHTA, CDR2 FQGNSA. CDR3 length: 13 residues. The CDR3 sequence is CASSSYTSREQYF. DNA for the CDR3: TGTGCCAGCAGCTCCTACACTAGCCGCGAGCAGTACTTC. Filled out from reference TRBV7-2 and TRBJ2-7, the complete variable domain reads GAGVSQSPSNKVTEKGKDVELRCDPISGHTALYWYRQSLGQGLEFLIYFQGNSAPDKSGLPSDRFSAERTGGSVSTLTIQRTQQEDSAVYLCASSSYTSREQYFGPGTRLTVT.

The rearrangement uses TRBV27 and TRBJ2-1, with 7 bases lining up with TRBD1. The germline V gene has CDR1 MNHEY and CDR2 SMNVEV (reference sequence). Unmatched junction bases numbered 1, after V lost 3 bases and J lost 2 bases. The CDR3 extends over 14 amino acids. Written as DNA, the CDR3 is TGTGCCAGCAGTTTGGGACAGACCTACAATGAGCAGTTCTTC. Its protein is CASSLGQTYNEQFF.

This rearrangement joins TRBV2 to TRBJ1-5; TRBD1 matches at 9 bases. The germline V gene encodes CDR1 SNHLY and CDR2 FYNNEI. The V gene end was trimmed by 8 bases and the J gene end by 5 bases; junction bases not matched to a gene: 16. This CDR3 is 17 amino acids long. The CDR3 nucleotides are TGTGCCAGCGAGAGCCGGGACAGGGTAAACTTTTATCAGCCCCAGCATTTT. As protein: CASESRDRVNFYQPQHF.

The rearrangement joins TRBV7-3 to TRBJ2-5, with TRBD2 matching 8 bases. V lost 4 bases and J lost 4; bases outside the gene matches: 8. The CDR3 totals 15 residues. Germline assignment: CDR1 SGHTA and CDR2 FQGTGA. This chain's CDR3 is CASSYTSAGGETQYF. The CDR3 region has the DNA TGTGCCAGCAGCTATACTAGCGCGGGGGGAGAGACCCAGTACTTC.

This sequence joins TRBV5-8 and TRBJ1-1; maybe TRBD1 (5 bases). Looked up from germline, CDR1 is SGHTS and CDR2 is YDEGEE. This CDR3 contains 15 residues. V was shortened by 5 bases and J by 5 bases, with 19 bases between the two germline ends. CDR3 loop: CASRRSGRAGTEAFF. Written as DNA, the CDR3 is TGTGCCAGCAGGCGTTCAGGGAGGGCGGGGACTGAAGCTTTCTTT.

The rearrangement links TRBV6-5 to TRBJ1-1; 9 nucleotides agree with TRBD1. With V trimmed by 3 bases and J by 4 bases, 6 bases remained unmatched. The CDR3 consists of 15 residues. Germline-derived CDR1 and CDR2 are MNHEY and SVGAGI. CDR3 DNA: TGTGCCAGCAGTTATACAGGGGGCGGTACCACTGAAGCTTTCTTT. This sequence encodes CASSYTGGGTTEAFF.

This clone has just one count. The V call is TRBV5-8, the J call TRBJ1-5, with D possibly TRBD1 on 5 matching bases. Germline CDR1 is SGHTS and CDR2 is YDEGEE. There are 15 residues in the CDR3. Deletions cut 1 base from V and 5 bases from J, with 13 bases between. The CDR3 is CASSLYGGGDQPQHF. The CDR3 DNA follows: TGTGCCAGCAGCTTGTATGGCGGAGGGGATCAGCCCCAGCATTTT.

This chain links TRBV2 with TRBJ1-2, with D tentatively TRBD1 (5 bases). From germline, CDR1 is SNHLY and CDR2 FYNNEI. The CDR3 has 15 residues. V was clipped by 6 bases and J by 2 bases, with 16 bases between them. CDR3 sequence (DNA): TGTGCCAGCAGGCCCCAGGGACTAAACAACTATGGCTACACCTTC. Translated: CASRPQGLNNYGYTF.

The chain combines TRBV30 with TRBJ2-7; 9 nucleotides align to TRBD1. This CDR3 region has 13 residues. CDR1 GTSNPN and CDR2 SVGIG come from the germline V gene (reference sequence). The V segment lost 4 bases and the J segment 8 bases; nucleotides outside the gene matches: 9. The CDR3 DNA reads TGTGCCTGGAACCGACAGGGGGAAGGCCAGCAGTACTTC. This sequence encodes CAWNRQGEGQQYF. Supplemented by reference TRBV30 and TRBJ2-7, the full variable domain reads SQTIHQWPATLVQPVGSPLSLECTVEGTSNPNLYWYRQAAGRGLQLLFYSVGIGQISSEVPQNLSASRPQDRQFILSSKKLLLSDSGFYLCAWNRQGEGQQYFGPGTRLTVT.

V is TRBV7-9 and J is TRBJ1-3; no reliable D call. CDR1 and CDR2 (germline): SEHNR, FQNEAQ (reference sequence). This CDR3 is 15 amino acids long. The V and J ends lost 3 bases and 7 bases respectively, with 16 bases between them. The CDR3 region has the DNA TGTGCCAGCAGCTTTCCGACTCTCTCCTGGAACACCATATATTTT. As protein: CASSFPTLSWNTIYF.